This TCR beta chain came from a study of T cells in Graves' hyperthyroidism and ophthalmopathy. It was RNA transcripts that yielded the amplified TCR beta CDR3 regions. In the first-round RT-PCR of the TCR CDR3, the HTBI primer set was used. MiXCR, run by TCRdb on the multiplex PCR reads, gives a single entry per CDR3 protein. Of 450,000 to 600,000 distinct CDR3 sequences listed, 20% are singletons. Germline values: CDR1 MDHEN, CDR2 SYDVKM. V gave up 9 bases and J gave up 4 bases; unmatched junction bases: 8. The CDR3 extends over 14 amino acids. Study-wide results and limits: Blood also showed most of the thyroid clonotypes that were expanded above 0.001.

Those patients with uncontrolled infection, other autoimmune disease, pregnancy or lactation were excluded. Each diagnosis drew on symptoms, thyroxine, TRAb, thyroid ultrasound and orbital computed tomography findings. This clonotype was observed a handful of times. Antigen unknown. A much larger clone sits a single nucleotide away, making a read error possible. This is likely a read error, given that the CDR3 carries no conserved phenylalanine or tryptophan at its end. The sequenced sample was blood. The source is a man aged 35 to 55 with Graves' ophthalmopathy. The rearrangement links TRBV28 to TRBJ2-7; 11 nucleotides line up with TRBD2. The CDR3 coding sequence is TGTGCCAGTAAGACTAGCGGGATTTATTACGAGCAGTACCTC. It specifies CASKTSGIYYEQYL.